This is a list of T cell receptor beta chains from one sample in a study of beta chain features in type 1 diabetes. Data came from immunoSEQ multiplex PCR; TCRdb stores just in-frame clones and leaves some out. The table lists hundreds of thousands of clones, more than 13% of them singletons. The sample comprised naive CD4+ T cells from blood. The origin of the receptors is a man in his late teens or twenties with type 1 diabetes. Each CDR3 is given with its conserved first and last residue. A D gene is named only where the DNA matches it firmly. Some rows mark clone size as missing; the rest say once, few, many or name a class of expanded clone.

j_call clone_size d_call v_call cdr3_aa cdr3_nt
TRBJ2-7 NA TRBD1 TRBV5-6 CASSTTGNTYEQYF TGTGCCAGCAGCACGACAGGGAACACCTACGAGCAGTACTTC
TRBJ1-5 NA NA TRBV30 CAWNKGESNQPQHF TGTGCCTGGAATAAGGGGGAGAGCAATCAGCCCCAGCATTTT
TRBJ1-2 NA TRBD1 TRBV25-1 CASSGVPGQGNYGYTF TGTGCCAGCAGTGGGGTTCCGGGACAGGGGAACTATGGCTACACCTTC
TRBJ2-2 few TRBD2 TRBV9 CASSASLAGGTGELFF TGTGCCAGCAGCGCCTCCCTAGCGGGAGGGACCGGGGAGCTGTTTTTT
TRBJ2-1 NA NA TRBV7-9 CASSFTPSADEQFF TGTGCCAGCAGTTTTACTCCTAGCGCGGATGAGCAGTTCTTC
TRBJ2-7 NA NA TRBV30 CAYSRSSYEQYF TGTGCCTATTCGAGGAGCTCCTACGAGCAGTACTTC
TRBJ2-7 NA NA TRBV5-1 CASSLGFGGRDYEQYF TGCGCCAGCAGCTTGGGTTTTGGGGGCCGCGACTACGAGCAGTACTTC
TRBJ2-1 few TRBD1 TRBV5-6 CASSPRDSSYNEQFF TGTGCCAGCAGCCCCAGGGACAGCTCCTACAATGAGCAGTTCTTC
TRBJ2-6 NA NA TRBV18 CASSPPGGAGANVLTF TGTGCCAGCTCACCCCCAGGGGGGGCTGGGGCCAACGTCCTGACTTTC
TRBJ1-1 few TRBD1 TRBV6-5 CASSTGTVEEAFF TGTGCCAGCAGTACCGGGACAGTAGAAGAAGCTTTCTTT
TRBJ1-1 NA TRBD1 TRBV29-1 CSIDRTGENTEAFF TGCAGCATCGATCGGACAGGGGAGAACACTGAAGCTTTCTTT
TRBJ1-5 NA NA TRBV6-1 CASLPTGRQPQHF TGTGCCAGCCTCCCGACAGGACGACAGCCCCAGCATTTT
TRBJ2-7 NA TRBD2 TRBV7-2 CASSLDIGGLGSPYEQYF TGTGCCAGCAGCTTAGATATTGGGGGACTAGGGTCCCCCTACGAGCAGTACTTC
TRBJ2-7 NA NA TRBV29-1 CSVEKGYEQYF TGCAGCGTTGAAAAGGGCTACGAGCAGTACTTC
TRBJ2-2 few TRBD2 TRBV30 CAWSPGLAGMSTGELFF TGTGCCTGGAGTCCGGGACTAGCGGGGATGTCCACCGGGGAGCTGTTTTTT
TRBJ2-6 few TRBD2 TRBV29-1 CSVASGGGPGANVLTF TGCAGCGTTGCCTCGGGGGGGGGTCCCGGGGCCAACGTCCTGACTTTC
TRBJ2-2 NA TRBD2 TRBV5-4 CASSIASGKNTGELFF TGTGCCAGCAGCATCGCTAGCGGGAAGAACACCGGGGAGCTGTTTTTT
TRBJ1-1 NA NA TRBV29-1 CSAPGWGVRGGTEAFF TGCAGCGCACCCGGTTGGGGGGTAAGGGGTGGCACTGAAGCTTTCTTT
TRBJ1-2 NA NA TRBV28 CASSLLTGWRGYTF TGTGCCAGCAGTTTACTAACAGGCTGGCGTGGCTACACCTTC
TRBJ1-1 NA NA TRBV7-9 CASSPRGGTEAFF TGTGCCAGCAGCCCCAGGGGCGGCACTGAAGCTTTCTTT
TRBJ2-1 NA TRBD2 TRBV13 CASSPPGRGRYNEQFF TGTGCCAGCAGCCCCCCGGGGAGGGGACGATACAATGAGCAGTTCTTC
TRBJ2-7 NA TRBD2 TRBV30 CAWNRREGPSEQYF TGTGCCTGGAATAGGCGGGAGGGCCCGTCTGAGCAGTACTTC
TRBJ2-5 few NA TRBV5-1 CASRWDFQETQYF TGCGCCAGCAGATGGGACTTCCAAGAGACCCAGTACTTC
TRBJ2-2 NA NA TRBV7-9 CASSVTLNTGELFF TGTGCCAGCAGTGTTACCCTAAACACCGGGGAGCTGTTTTTT
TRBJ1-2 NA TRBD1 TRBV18 CASSPQTTSGGANGYTF TGTGCCAGCTCACCCCAAACCACCTCAGGGGGCGCAAATGGCTACACCTTC
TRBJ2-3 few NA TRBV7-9 CASSLVLLRDTQYF TGTGCCAGCAGCTTAGTTCTGCTCCGGGATACGCAGTATTTT
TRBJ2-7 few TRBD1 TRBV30 CAWDRGRHEQYF TGTGCCTGGGACAGGGGGCGACACGAGCAGTACTTC
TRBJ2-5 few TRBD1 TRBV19 CASSIGTVQETQYF TGTGCCAGTAGTATTGGGACAGTCCAAGAGACCCAGTACTTC
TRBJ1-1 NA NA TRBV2 CASSGDGGWTEAFF TGTGCCAGCAGTGGGGACGGTGGGTGGACTGAAGCTTTCTTT
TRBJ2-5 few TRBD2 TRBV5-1 CASSPLAGGQETQYF TGCGCCAGCAGCCCACTAGCGGGTGGCCAAGAGACCCAGTACTTC
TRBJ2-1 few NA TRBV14 CASSQDWASGSREFF NA
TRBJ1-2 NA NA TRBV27 CASRRDTNYGYTF TGTGCCAGCAGGAGGGATACTAACTATGGCTACACCTTC
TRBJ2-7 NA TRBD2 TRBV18 CASSLGTSRSYEQYF TGTGCCAGCTCACTTGGGACTAGTAGGTCCTACGAGCAGTACTTC
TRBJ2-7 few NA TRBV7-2 CASSLGRRGYEQYF TGTGCCAGCAGCTTAGGAAGAAGAGGCTACGAGCAGTACTTC
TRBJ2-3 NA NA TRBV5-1 CASSHGQAEGDTQYF TGCGCCAGCAGCCACGGTCAGGCCGAAGGGGATACGCAGTATTTT
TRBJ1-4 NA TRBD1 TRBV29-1 CSVSPGGTNEKLFF TGCAGCGTATCCCCAGGGGGGACTAATGAAAAACTGTTTTTT
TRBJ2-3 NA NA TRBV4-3 CASSQMGGTDTDTQYF TGCGCCAGCAGCCAGATGGGGGGGACAGACACAGATACGCAGTATTTT
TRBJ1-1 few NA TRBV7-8 CASSHNPRGTEAFF TGTGCCAGCAGCCATAATCCCAGGGGTACTGAAGCTTTCTTT
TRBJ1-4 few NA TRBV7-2 CASSLAGATNEKLFF TGTGCCAGCAGCTTAGCCGGAGCAACTAATGAAAAACTGTTTTTT
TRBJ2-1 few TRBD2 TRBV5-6 CASSLVTSGFYNEQFF TGTGCCAGCAGCTTGGTAACTAGCGGGTTTTACAATGAGCAGTTCTTC
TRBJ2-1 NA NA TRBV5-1 CASSARQAYNEQFF TGCGCCAGCAGCGCCCGACAGGCATACAATGAGCAGTTCTTC
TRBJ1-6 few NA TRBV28 CASSLTGLPLHF TGTGCCAGCAGTTTAACGGGTTTGCCCCTCCACTTT
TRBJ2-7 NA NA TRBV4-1 CASSLPGSYYEQYF TGCGCCAGCAGCCTGCCTGGGTCCTACTACGAGCAGTACTTC
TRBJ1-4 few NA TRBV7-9 CASSLAGINEKLFF TGTGCCAGCAGCTTAGCCGGTATTAATGAAAAACTGTTTTTT
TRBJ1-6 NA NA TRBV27 CASSLRSYNSPLHF TGTGCCAGCAGTTTACGTTCCTATAATTCACCCCTCCACTTT
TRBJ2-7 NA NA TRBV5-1 CASSPQAGSEQYF TGCGCCAGCAGCCCGCAAGCGGGCTCCGAGCAGTACTTC
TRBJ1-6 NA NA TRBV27 CASSRASSPLHF TGTGCCAGCAGTCGTGCCAGCTCACCCCTCCACTTT
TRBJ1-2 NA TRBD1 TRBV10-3 CATTARDSNYGYTF TGTGCCACCACAGCGAGGGACAGTAACTATGGCTACACCTTC
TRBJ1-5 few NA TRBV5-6 CASSASNQPQHF TGTGCCAGCAGCGCGAGCAATCAGCCCCAGCATTTT
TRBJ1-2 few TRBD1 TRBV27 CASSLLGPPGQGNGYTF TGTGCCAGCAGTTTATTGGGGCCCCCCGGACAGGGTAATGGCTACACCTTC
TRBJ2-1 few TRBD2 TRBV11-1 CASSLLAGGRDEQFF TGTGCCAGCAGCTTACTAGCGGGAGGGCGGGATGAGCAGTTCTTC